This record looks at one T cell receptor (beta chain) sequence and its context. The antigen remains undetermined. Stated treatment: roughly 10-day PBMC culture with coronavirus spike peptide pools or control peptides (ViraFEST assay). V lost 4 bases, J lost 0 bases, and 11 bases lay in between. The CDR3 loop spans 14 amino acids. Germline V gene sequence: CDR1 SGHRS, CDR2 YFSETQ. The data originate from a study of vaccination and CD4 T cells after COVID-19. The Oncomine TCR Beta short-read assay was applied to DNA of cultured CD4+ T cells. TCRdb re-analysed the PCR reads in MiXCR, keeping a single row per CDR3 protein. The sample carries about 5,200 distinct CDR3 sequences, 40% recorded once.

V and J are TRBV5-1 and TRBJ2-7; perhaps TRBD1 as D (6 bases). The sample taken for sequencing was CD4+ T cells from blood, cultured in vitro. This TCR came from a human donor who had recovered from COVID-19. CDR3 region: CASSLDRTSYEQYF. The CDR3 nucleotides read TGCGCCAGCAGCCTGGACAGAACCTCCTACGAGCAGTACTTC.